One and the same sample provided the 9 T cell receptor beta chains below, sequenced in a study of cytomegalovirus exposure and HLA in healthy donors. Amplification used 60 Vbeta primers and 13 Jbeta primers. Clones were read by immunoSEQ multiplex PCR, and TCRdb kept only the in-frame ones, dropping some. This table holds 150,000 to 200,000 clones, over 60% found once. Material for sequencing was PBMCs. These receptors all come from a male donor in good health and CMV-seronegative.

The chain combines TRBV7-2 with TRBJ2-7; D is undetermined. The ends were cut back, 0 bases at V and 1 base at J, with 13 bases in the middle. The CDR3 runs 16 residues. The germline V gene has CDR1 SGHTA and CDR2 FQGNSA. CDR3 DNA: TGTGCCAGCAGCTTAGCGGTCCAGGAATTATCCTACGAGCAGTACTTC. This translates into CASSLAVQELSYEQYF. Based on the CDR3 plus reference TRBV7-2 and TRBJ2-7, the full variable domain is GAGVSQSPSNKVTEKGKDVELRCDPISGHTALYWYRQSLGQGLEFLIYFQGNSAPDKSGLPSDRFSAERTGGSVSTLTIQRTQQEDSAVYLCASSLAVQELSYEQYFGPGTRLTVT.

This clone was recorded once. CDR3 loop: CASSYLGGDQPQHF. The CDR3 DNA follows: TGTGCCAGCAGTTACTTAGGGGGGGATCAGCCCCAGCATTTT. The chain links TRBV27 to TRBJ1-5; tentative D call: TRBD1 (6 bases). V lost 4 bases and J 5 bases, leaving 12 bases between the germline ends. The CDR3 totals 14 residues. Germline values: CDR1 MNHEY, CDR2 SMNVEV (reference sequence).

This clone was found a few times. The rearrangement uses TRBV5-1 and TRBJ1-5, with D unresolved. Germline V gene lookup returns CDR1 SGHRS and CDR2 YFSETQ. The CDR3 runs to 13 residues. V was pared by 0 bases and J by 5 bases, with 6 bases between. Written as DNA, the CDR3 is TGCGCCAGCAGCTTGGATAGTGATCAGCCCCAGCATTTT. It is translated as CASSLDSDQPQHF.

The gene calls are TRBV28 and TRBJ1-5; D unclear. This CDR3 has 16 amino acids. The V end was cut by 2 bases, the J end by 3 bases, with 14 bases between. Germline-derived CDR1 and CDR2 are MDHEN and SYDVKM. This chain's CDR3 is CASSLNSGEFNQPQHF. CDR3 sequence (DNA): TGTGCCAGCAGTTTAAACAGCGGGGAATTCAATCAGCCCCAGCATTTT. The full variable domain, in which reference TRBV28 and TRBJ1-5 provide the parts outside the CDR3, is DVKVTQSSRYLVKRTGEKVFLECVQDMDHENMFWYRQDPGLGLRLIYFSYDVKMKEKGDIPEGYSVSREKKERFSLILESASTNQTSMYLCASSLNSGEFNQPQHFGDGTRLSIL.

The gene calls are TRBV4-1 and TRBJ1-4, with TRBD1 matching 9 bases. CDR3 length: 13 residues. The V and J ends lost 3 bases and 11 bases, in that order; junction bases with no gene match: 4. Germline CDR1 MGHRA, CDR2 YSYEKL. CDR3 protein: CASSQWTGEKLFF. In DNA form, the CDR3 reads TGCGCCAGCAGCCAGTGGACAGGGGAGAAACTGTTTTTT.

V gene TRBV2 combines with J gene TRBJ1-3; 7 positions agree with TRBD1. This CDR3 contains 17 residues. The germline V gene has CDR1 SNHLY and CDR2 FYNNEI. V dropped 6 bases and J dropped 2; count of bases not matched to a gene: 13. The CDR3 protein is CASSERGTVPPGNTIYF. The CDR3 nucleotides read TGTGCCAGCAGCGAACGCGGGACAGTCCCCCCTGGAAACACCATATATTTT.

The chain combines TRBV5-6 with TRBJ2-7; D might be TRBD2 (6 bases). Looked up from germline, CDR1 is SGHDT and CDR2 is YYEEEE. The CDR3 is 15 residues long. V gave up 3 bases and J gave up 0 bases, with 13 bases separating them. The CDR3 DNA reads as TGTGCCAGCAGCTCCCTAGCGCTGAGCTCCTACGAGCAGTACTTC. Its protein is CASSSLALSSYEQYF.

The J gene is TRBJ2-5, the V gene TRBV5-1, with 7 bases identical to TRBD2. Germline V gene data show CDR1 as SGHRS and CDR2 as YFSETQ. The CDR3 has 18 amino acids. Trimming took 0 bases from V and 3 from J; bases not matched to a gene: 14. CDR3 in DNA: TGCGCCAGCAGCTTGGAGGGTAGAGGCGGGGGTGCTAAAGAGACCCAGTACTTC. Translating gives CASSLEGRGGGAKETQYF.

This chain uses TRBV2 with TRBJ2-1, with TRBD1 as a possible D gene (5 bases). The CDR3 contains 11 residues. Germline lookup yields CDR1 SNHLY and CDR2 FYNNEI. V shed 2 bases and J shed 13 bases, with 9 bases lying between them. The chain's CDR3 is CASSEFREQFF. CDR3 DNA: TGTGCCAGCAGTGAATTCAGGGAACAGTTCTTC.